This TCR beta chain was profiled in a study of post-analysis software for immune sequencing data. Study-wide background: Relapsing-remitting, secondary progressive and progressive-relapsing multiple sclerosis were all included among the disease courses. Study-wide points: Significantly lower normalized Chao1 diversity was found in patients with multiple sclerosis relative to controls. Relative to controls, patients had a few TRBV segments at higher frequency, with TRBV5-6, TRBV5-1 and TRBV20-1 among these.

CDR3 length: 14 amino acids. V lost 6 bases and J 7 bases, leaving 22 bases between the germline ends. Germline CDR1 reads DFQATT; CDR2 reads SNEGSKA (reference sequence). This clonotype has a handful of counts. The antigen is unknown. cDNA libraries of TCR beta carried unique molecular identifiers. TCRdb used MiXCR to reprocess the PCR reads, holding one entry per CDR3 protein. The sample contains about 200,000 distinct CDR3 sequences, over 25% of which appear only once. The rearrangement joins TRBV20-1 to TRBJ2-7; D might be TRBD1 or TRBD2, each matching 7 bases. The receptor was isolated from a girl aged 2-17 years with multiple sclerosis. Sequencing was done on a sample of blood. The DNA of the CDR3 is TGCAGTGCCGGGAGCAGGGGGGGGCTGGGGGAGCAGTACTTC. Translating it yields CSAGSRGGLGEQYF.